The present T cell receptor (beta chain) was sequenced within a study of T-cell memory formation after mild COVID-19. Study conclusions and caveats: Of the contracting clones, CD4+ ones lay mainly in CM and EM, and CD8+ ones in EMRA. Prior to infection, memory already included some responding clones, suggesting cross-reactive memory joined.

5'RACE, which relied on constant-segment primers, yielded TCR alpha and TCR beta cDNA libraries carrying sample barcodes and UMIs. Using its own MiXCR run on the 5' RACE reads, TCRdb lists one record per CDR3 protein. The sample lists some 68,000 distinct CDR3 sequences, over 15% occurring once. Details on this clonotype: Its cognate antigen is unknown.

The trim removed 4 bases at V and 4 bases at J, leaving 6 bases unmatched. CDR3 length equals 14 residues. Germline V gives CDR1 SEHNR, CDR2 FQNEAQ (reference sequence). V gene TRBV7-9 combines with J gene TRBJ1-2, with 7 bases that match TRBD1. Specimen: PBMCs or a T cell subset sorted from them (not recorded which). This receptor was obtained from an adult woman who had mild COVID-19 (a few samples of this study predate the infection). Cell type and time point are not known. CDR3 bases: TGTGCCAGCAGCTCCGCGGACAGGAGCTATGGCTACACCTTC. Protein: CASSSADRSYGYTF. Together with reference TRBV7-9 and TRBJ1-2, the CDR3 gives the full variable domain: DTGVSQNPRHKITKRGQNVTFRCDPISEHNRLYWYRQTLGQGPEFLTYFQNEAQLEKSRLLSDRFSAERPKGSFSTLEIQRTEQGDSAMYLCASSSADRSYGYTFGSGTRLTVV.